Below are 32 T cell receptor beta chains sequenced from a single sample in a study of OX40 agonist ivuxolimab in advanced cancers. The library came from the immunoSEQ multiplex PCR assay. The source is immuneACCESS, and TCRdb retained only in-frame sequences with V and J called. Part of the clones is not carried over; for the studies checked, unresolved V genes explain less than half of this, and the remainder is unexplained. Here the sample has about 79,000 clones; about 95% occur a single time. Of the sample, 8.5% to 10% falls within the top ten clones. Sequenced here: CD4+ or CD8+ T cells sorted from blood, sampled in a trial of the OX40 agonist ivuxolimab. These receptors all come from an adult with an advanced solid tumor such as melanoma, head and neck, liver or kidney cancer.

This chain uses TRBV7-3 with TRBJ2-1; no firm D call. Between the trimmed V and J ends, which lost 2 bases and 8 bases, there was a span of 10 bases. Germline V gene lookup returns CDR1 SGHTA and CDR2 FQGTGA. This CDR3 has 13 amino acids. CDR3 amino acids: CASSLFLGDEQFF. The CDR3 coding sequence is TGTGCCAGCAGCTTATTTCTAGGCGATGAGCAGTTCTTC.

V usage is TRBV6-6 and J usage is TRBJ2-3; D gene uncertain. The CDR3 is 13 residues long. With 7 bases removed from V and 0 bases from J, the gap between germline ends came to 8 bases. The germline CDR1 and CDR2 sequences are MNHNY and SVGAGI (reference sequence). CDR3 DNA sequence: TGTGCCAGCACCGACCCTAGCACAGATACGCAGTATTTT. Its translation is CASTDPSTDTQYF.

The chain links TRBV18 to TRBJ1-4; TRBD1 is a possible D gene (5 bases). CDR3 length: 18 amino acids. Germline loops: CDR1 KGHSH, CDR2 LQKENI. The V and J ends lost 3 bases and 8 bases respectively, with 25 bases between them. The CDR3 region is CASSPTELLDIMTEKLFF. The CDR3 DNA is TGTGCCAGCTCACCGACAGAACTACTTGACATAATGACGGAAAAACTGTTTTTT.

V and J are TRBV7-6 and TRBJ2-1; tentative D call: TRBD2 (5 bases). The V end lost 7 bases, the J end lost 4 bases, and 14 bases lay between the germline ends. Per the germline V gene, CDR1 is SGHVS and CDR2 is FNYEAQ. The length of the CDR3 is 14 residues. The chain's CDR3 is CASTIGVGYNEQFF. In DNA, the CDR3 is TGTGCCAGCACCATCGGGGTCGGTTACAATGAGCAGTTCTTC. Supplemented by reference TRBV7-6 and TRBJ2-1, the full variable domain reads GAGVSQSPRYKVTKRGQDVALRCDPISGHVSLYWYRQALGQGPEFLTYFNYEAQQDKSGLPNDRFSAERPEGSISTLTIQRTEQRDSAMYRCASTIGVGYNEQFFGPGTRLTVL.

The chain employs TRBV7-9 and TRBJ2-7; no reliable D call. Germline loops: CDR1 SEHNR, CDR2 FQNEAQ (reference sequence). The CDR3 spans 13 residues. V dropped 6 bases and J dropped 4 bases, with 13 bases sitting between them. The CDR3 region is CASRPPSSYEQYF. The CDR3 DNA reads as TGTGCCAGCAGGCCTCCCTCTAGTTACGAGCAGTACTTC.

The gene calls are TRBV27 and TRBJ1-2; a possible D gene is TRBD1 (5 bases). V lost 3 bases and J lost 3, with 8 bases in between. This CDR3 region has 13 residues. Germline V gene data show CDR1 as MNHEY and CDR2 as SMNVEV (reference sequence). The CDR3 spells CASSLGVDYGYTF. CDR3 DNA: TGTGCCAGCAGTTTGGGGGTAGACTATGGCTACACCTTC.

This clone was seen just once. CDR3 sequence reads: CASSFAGQTYEQYF. The CDR3 region has the DNA TGTGCCAGCAGTTTCGCAGGACAGACCTACGAGCAGTACTTC. The V gene is TRBV27, the J gene TRBJ2-7; possible D gene TRBD1, 6 bases. Trimming left V 3 bases short and J 2 bases short, with 11 bases between. Looked up from germline, CDR1 is MNHEY and CDR2 is SMNVEV (reference sequence). This CDR3 region has 14 residues.

V usage is TRBV7-9 and J usage is TRBJ2-1; 12 bases fit TRBD2. This CDR3 is built from 16 residues. V trimming: 4 bases; J trimming: 10 bases; junction bases outside the gene matches: 11. Germline CDR1 is SEHNR and CDR2 is FQNEAQ (reference sequence). CDR3 sequence: CASSSSGGAEVSEQFF. The CDR3 DNA reads TGTGCCAGCAGCTCTAGCGGGGGGGCCGAGGTTAGCGAGCAGTTCTTC.

The genes are TRBV29-1 and TRBJ2-5, with D possibly matching TRBD2 (5 bases). Trimming removed 0 bases from V and 7 bases from J, with 12 bases in between. Germline V lookup: CDR1 SQVTM, CDR2 ANQGSEA. The CDR3 is 13 residues long. CDR3 bases: TGCAGCGTTGAAGATTCGGGAAGTGGGACCCAGTACTTC. It codes for CSVEDSGSGTQYF.

This chain uses TRBV27 with TRBJ2-7; D possibly corresponds to TRBD1 (5 bases). V was trimmed by 3 bases and J by 6 bases, leaving 18 bases between them. The CDR3 sequence is 15 residues long. Germline values: CDR1 MNHEY, CDR2 SMNVEV (reference sequence). CDR3 loop: CASSLSAGSSGEQYF. CDR3 sequence (DNA): TGTGCCAGCAGTTTGTCTGCAGGGTCTTCAGGCGAGCAGTACTTC.

This chain links TRBV7-8 with TRBJ2-3; D is perhaps TRBD2 (6 bases). V was pared by 4 bases and J by 4 bases, with 12 bases between. Germline V gene data show CDR1 as SGHVS and CDR2 as FQNEAQ. The CDR3 is 14 amino acids. CDR3 in DNA: TGTGCCAGCAGCTCCTTAGCGGTACCAGATACGCAGTATTTT. This translates into CASSSLAVPDTQYF.

V and J are TRBV4-3 and TRBJ2-1, with D perhaps given as TRBD1 or TRBD2 (5 bases each). In germline, CDR1 is LGHNA, CDR2 YSLEER. V was trimmed by 5 bases and J by 6 bases, leaving 11 bases between them. This CDR3 contains 13 residues. The CDR3 DNA reads as TGCGCCAGCAGCGGGGGATTGGGCAATGAGCAGTTCTTC. Protein product: CASSGGLGNEQFF.

The chain recombines TRBV5-6 with TRBJ2-1; D is unresolved. The germline CDR1 and CDR2 sequences are SGHDT and YYEEEE. The V end was cut by 2 bases, the J end by 9 bases, with 6 bases between. CDR3 size: 11 residues. The CDR3 DNA is TGTGCCAGCAGCTTAACAAGTGAGCAGTTCTTC. Translation: CASSLTSEQFF.

V usage is TRBV4-3 and J usage is TRBJ2-7; tentatively, D is TRBD1 (5 bases). The V gene's germline CDR1 is LGHNA and CDR2 YSLEER. Trimming cost V 0 bases and J 5 bases, with 14 bases left between them. CDR3 size: 15 residues. The CDR3 region is CASSQDRPQGHEQYF. The CDR3 DNA follows: TGCGCCAGCAGCCAAGATAGGCCCCAGGGCCACGAGCAGTACTTC.

The rearrangement uses TRBV7-9 and TRBJ2-1, with 10 positions matching TRBD2. The J segment lost 8 bases and the V segment lost 1 base, leaving 8 bases of the junction unmatched. Germline V CDR1 and CDR2: SEHNR, FQNEAQ (reference sequence). This CDR3 contains 16 residues. CDR3 in DNA: TGTGCCAGCAGCTTAGTCGGAGCGGGAGGGCCCTATGAGCAGTTCTTC. This encodes CASSLVGAGGPYEQFF.

The genes are TRBV5-1 and TRBJ2-5; D gene ambiguous. CDR3 size: 15 residues. CDR1 SGHRS and CDR2 YFSETQ come from the germline V gene. V was clipped by 1 base and J by 0 bases, with 10 bases between them. The CDR3 nucleotides read TGCGCCAGCAGCTTGTTTTCCCTAGACCAAGAGACCCAGTACTTC. Translating it yields CASSLFSLDQETQYF.

This clone was observed a single time. The CDR3 DNA is TGTGCCAGCAGCGTAGAAGGGGGCTATGGCTACACCTTC. It translates to CASSVEGGYGYTF. This rearrangement joins TRBV7-9 to TRBJ1-2; the D gene is possibly TRBD1 (6 bases). The CDR3 is made up of 13 amino acids. Germline V CDR1 and CDR2: SEHNR, FQNEAQ (reference sequence). Trimming pared 5 bases from V and 4 bases from J, leaving 11 bases between.

The chain is built from TRBV28 and TRBJ2-5; TRBD2 matches at 13 bases. V was clipped by 3 bases and J by 2 bases; unmatched bases: 6. The CDR3 runs 17 residues. The germline V gene encodes CDR1 MDHEN and CDR2 SYDVKM. CDR3 coding DNA: TGTGCCAGCAGTTTCCCAGGACTAGCGGGGGTGCAAGAGACCCAGTACTTC. Translation gives CASSFPGLAGVQETQYF.

The V and J genes are TRBV11-2 and TRBJ2-3, with TRBD2 matching over 9 bases. With 4 bases clipped from V and 2 bases from J, the junction kept 4 bases outside the gene matches. Germline CDR1 SGHAT, CDR2 FQNNGV. The CDR3 has 15 amino acids. CDR3 loop: CASSYSGSFTDTQYF. CDR3 nucleotide sequence: TGTGCCAGCAGCTATAGCGGGAGCTTCACAGATACGCAGTATTTT.

The chain combines TRBV28 with TRBJ2-5, with D uncertain. V was pared by 2 bases and J by 0 bases, with 13 bases between. Germline lookup yields CDR1 MDHEN and CDR2 SYDVKM. This CDR3 has 16 amino acids. CDR3 in amino acids: CASSLLPEPYQETQYF. Written as DNA, the CDR3 is TGTGCCAGCAGTTTACTTCCAGAGCCGTACCAAGAGACCCAGTACTTC.

The chain recombines TRBV5-1 with TRBJ2-7; no firm D call. Germline CDR1 and CDR2: SGHRS and YFSETQ. The V gene lost 3 bases and the J gene lost 4 bases, with 8 bases spanning the gap. The CDR3 extends over 12 amino acids. The chain's CDR3 is CASSSGGYEQYF. DNA for the CDR3: TGCGCCAGCAGCTCAGGCGGATACGAGCAGTACTTC.

In DNA, the CDR3 is TGCGCCAGCAGGGTGGGGTACGAGCAGTACTTC. Translated: CASRVGYEQYF. The rearrangement joins TRBV5-1 to TRBJ2-7, with unresolved D. Germline V CDR1 and CDR2: SGHRS, YFSETQ. This CDR3 region has 11 residues. Trimming shortened V by 5 bases and J by 4 bases, and 7 bases separated the two germline ends.

V and J are TRBV28 and TRBJ2-2, with a tentative D call TRBD1 (5 bases). This CDR3 has 12 residues. The V end was cut by 7 bases, the J end by 5 bases, with 8 bases between. CDR1 is MDHEN, CDR2 SYDVKM, per germline. CDR3 sequence: CASTSGTGELFF. CDR3 coding DNA: TGTGCCAGCACATCAGGGACCGGGGAGCTGTTTTTT. Using reference TRBV28 and TRBJ2-2 for the parts outside the CDR3, the full variable domain is DVKVTQSSRYLVKRTGEKVFLECVQDMDHENMFWYRQDPGLGLRLIYFSYDVKMKEKGDIPEGYSVSREKKERFSLILESASTNQTSMYLCASTSGTGELFFGEGSRLTVL.

This clone was found once. The gene calls are TRBV12-5 and TRBJ2-7; 7 bases agree with TRBD1. This CDR3 has 14 residues. The germline V gene encodes CDR1 LGHNT and CDR2 FRNRAP. Trimming cost V 4 bases and J 3 bases; bases outside gene matches: 6. In nucleotides, the CDR3 is TGTGCTAGTGGTTGGACAGGTAATAGCTACGAGCAGTACTTC. It is translated as CASGWTGNSYEQYF.

The J gene is TRBJ2-7, the V gene TRBV7-6; D is perhaps TRBD1 (6 bases). V lost 4 bases, J lost 3 bases, and 10 bases lay in between. CDR3 length: 13 amino acids. Germline-derived CDR1 and CDR2 are SGHVS and FNYEAQ. CDR3 DNA sequence: TGTGCCAGCAGCTCGGGACAAAACTACGAGCAGTACTTC. It encodes CASSSGQNYEQYF.

The genes are TRBV25-1 and TRBJ2-7; no reliable D call. V was cut by 3 bases and J by 6 bases, with 12 bases left in between. Germline V lookup: CDR1 MGHDK, CDR2 SYGVNS. This CDR3 contains 13 residues. Here the CDR3 DNA reads TGTGCCAGCAGTGACGGCTCTCCTGGCGAGCAGTACTTC. It codes for CASSDGSPGEQYF.

The V and J genes are TRBV27 and TRBJ2-1; D gene uncertain. V was cut by 2 bases and J by 8 bases, with 13 bases left in between. Germline lookup yields CDR1 MNHEY and CDR2 SMNVEV (reference sequence). The CDR3 runs 14 residues. CDR3 nucleotide sequence: TGTGCCAGCAGTTTAGTAAAAGTCACGGATGAGCAGTTCTTC. Translating it yields CASSLVKVTDEQFF.

Only a few counts were recorded for this clone. V is TRBV19 and J is TRBJ2-1; 14 bases map to TRBD2. Germline V gene sequence: CDR1 LNHDA, CDR2 SQIVND (reference sequence). V was pared by 9 bases and J by 8 bases, with 3 bases of the junction left unmatched. This CDR3 spans 13 amino acids. This CDR3 is CASGTSGSYEQFF. CDR3 DNA: TGTGCCAGCGGGACTAGCGGGAGCTATGAGCAGTTCTTC.

In this sample, this clone turned up once. The V gene is TRBV5-6, the J gene TRBJ2-3; D could derive from TRBD1 or TRBD2 (7 bases each). In germline, CDR1 is SGHDT, CDR2 YYEEEE. Trimming cost V 7 bases and J 5 bases, with 17 bases left between them. This CDR3 is built from 14 residues. CDR3 region: CASWEGADLDTQYF. CDR3 in DNA: TGTGCCAGCTGGGAGGGGGCGGACTTAGATACGCAGTATTTT.

The genes are TRBV7-3 and TRBJ2-2; 7 bases line up with TRBD2. This CDR3 region has 15 residues. J was trimmed by 6 bases and V by 3 bases; bases with no gene match: 7. Germline CDR1 is SGHTA and CDR2 is FQGTGA. The CDR3: CASSFGPAGAGELFF. The CDR3 nucleotides are TGTGCCAGCAGCTTCGGGCCGGCGGGGGCCGGGGAGCTGTTTTTT.

The chain recombines TRBV6-5 with TRBJ2-7; 7 bases are shared with TRBD2. Germline-derived CDR1 and CDR2 are MNHEY and SVGAGI. The length of the CDR3 is 12 residues. Trimming cost V 8 bases and J 2 bases; bases outside gene matches: 3. The CDR3: CASGTNAYEQYF. The DNA of the CDR3 is TGTGCCAGCGGGACTAACGCCTACGAGCAGTACTTC.

The rearrangement uses TRBV5-1 and TRBJ2-5, with 9 bases fitting TRBD2. The CDR3 spans 16 residues. V dropped 5 bases and J dropped 4; count of bases not matched to a gene: 12. Germline loops: CDR1 SGHRS, CDR2 YFSETQ. CDR3 in DNA: TGCGCCAGCAGGCCTCCTGCGGGAGGGCCAGGAGAGACCCAGTACTTC. This sequence encodes CASRPPAGGPGETQYF.